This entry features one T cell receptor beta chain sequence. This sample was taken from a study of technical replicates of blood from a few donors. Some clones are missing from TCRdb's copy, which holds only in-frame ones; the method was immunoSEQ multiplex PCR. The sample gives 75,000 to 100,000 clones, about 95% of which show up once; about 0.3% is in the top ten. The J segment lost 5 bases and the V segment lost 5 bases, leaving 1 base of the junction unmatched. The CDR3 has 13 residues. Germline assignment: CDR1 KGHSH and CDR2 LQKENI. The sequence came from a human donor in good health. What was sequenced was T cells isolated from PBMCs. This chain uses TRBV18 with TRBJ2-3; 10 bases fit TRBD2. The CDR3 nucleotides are TGTGCCAGCTCAGCTAGCGGGAGAGATACGCAGTATTTT. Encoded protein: CASSASGRDTQYF. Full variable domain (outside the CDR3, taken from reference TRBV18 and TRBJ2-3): NAGVMQNPRHLVRRRGQEARLRCSPMKGHSHVYWYRQLPEEGLKFMVYLQKENIIDESGMPKERFSAEFPKEGPSILRIQQVVRGDSAAYFCASSASGRDTQYFGPGTRLTVL.